This T cell receptor beta chain was retrieved from a study of PD-L1 blockade in urothelial cancer. Study-wide context: At 3 weeks after treatment start (second dose) and again at 6 weeks, blood was analyzed.

The CDR3 extends over 13 amino acids. Germline CDR1 MDHEN, CDR2 SYDVKM. The V gene lost 3 bases and the J gene lost 1 base, with 6 bases spanning the gap. The table came from immunoSEQ multiplex PCR; TCRdb's copy has only in-frame clones and leaves some out. The sample has about 43,000 clones, under 90% seen once; the top ten hold about 14%. Time point noted: peripheral blood 6 weeks after treatment start. Source: PBMCs, taken around atezolizumab (anti-PD-L1) treatment. The chain joins TRBV28 to TRBJ1-1; D remains unclear. This sequence was found in a man aged 60-69 years with urothelial cancer. The CDR3 DNA sequence: TGTGCCAGCAGTTTTGGAGAGAACACTGAAGCTTTCTTT. Encoded protein: CASSFGENTEAFF.